The present TCR beta chain was sequenced within a study of cytomegalovirus exposure and HLA in healthy donors. The repertoire was sequenced with immunoSEQ multiplex PCR; TCRdb's copy has only in-frame clones and lacks some. The table has roughly 120,000 clones, about 91% seen once. What was sequenced was PBMCs. This sequence originates from a man aged 18 to 30 in good health and CMV-seronegative.

CDR3 DNA sequence: TGCGCCAGCAGCTTGGGACAGCAAACCGGGGAGCTGTTTTTT. It is translated as CASSLGQQTGELFF. The chain couples TRBV5-1 to TRBJ2-2, with TRBD1 as a possible D gene (5 bases). The CDR3 sequence is 14 residues long. V lost 0 bases and J 5 bases, leaving 8 bases between the germline ends. CDR1 and CDR2 (germline): SGHRS, YFSETQ.